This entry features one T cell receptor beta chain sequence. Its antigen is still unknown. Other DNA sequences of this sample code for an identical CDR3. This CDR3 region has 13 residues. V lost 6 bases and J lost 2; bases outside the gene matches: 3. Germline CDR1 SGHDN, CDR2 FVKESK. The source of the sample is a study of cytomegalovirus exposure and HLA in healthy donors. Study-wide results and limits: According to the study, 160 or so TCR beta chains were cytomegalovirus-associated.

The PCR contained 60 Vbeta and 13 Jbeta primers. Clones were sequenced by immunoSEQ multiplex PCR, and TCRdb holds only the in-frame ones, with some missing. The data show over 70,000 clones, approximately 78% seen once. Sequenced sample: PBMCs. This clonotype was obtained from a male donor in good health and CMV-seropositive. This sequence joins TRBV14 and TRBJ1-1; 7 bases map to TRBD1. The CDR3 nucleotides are TGTGCCAGCAGTAGGGACAGAAACACTGAAGCTTTCTTT. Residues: CASSRDRNTEAFF.